These 4 T cell receptor beta chains originate from one sample sequenced in a study of blood T cell repertoires in COVID-19. Only in-frame clones appear in the TCRdb table, and some are missing; sequencing was by immunoSEQ multiplex PCR. The sample holds around 130,000 clones, approximately 71% seen once. Input material: peripheral blood. These receptors were taken from a human donor in a cohort sampled during active COVID-19.

CDR3 residues: CASSASGRYEQYF. Here the CDR3 DNA reads TGTGCCAGCAGCGCCTCCGGGAGATACGAGCAGTACTTC. The chain is built from TRBV2 and TRBJ2-7; D is perhaps TRBD2 (6 bases). CDR3 length: 13 residues. V was pared by 6 bases and J by 4 bases, with 13 bases between. Germline CDR1 reads SNHLY; CDR2 reads FYNNEI.

The chain uses TRBV9 and TRBJ1-4; possibly TRBD1 for D (5 bases). Between the trimmed V and J ends, which lost 4 bases and 10 bases, there was a span of 20 bases. The germline CDR1 and CDR2 sequences are SGDLS and YYNGEE. The CDR3 contains 15 residues. The CDR3 sequence: CASSSTDGGDGKLFF. CDR3 bases: TGTGCCAGCAGCTCCACGGACGGGGGGGACGGAAAACTGTTTTTT.

This sequence joins TRBV4-2 and TRBJ1-2; 10 nucleotides match TRBD1. CDR3 length: 16 residues. V gave up 3 bases and J gave up 6 bases; unmatched junction bases: 10. Germline CDR1 is LGHNA and CDR2 is YNFKEQ. CDR3 residues: CASSHLIQGTGDGYTF. In DNA, the CDR3 is TGTGCCAGCAGCCACCTCATACAAGGGACAGGGGATGGCTACACCTTC.

This clone has just a few counts. The V gene is TRBV6-6, the J gene TRBJ2-6, with TRBD2 matching over 11 bases. The ends lost 5 bases at V and 1 base at J; junction bases unmatched: 4. CDR1 and CDR2 (germline): MNHNY, SVGAGI (reference sequence). CDR3 length equals 17 residues. DNA of the CDR3: TGTGCCAGCAGTCTACTAGCGGGGGAGTCTGGGGCCAACGTCCTGACTTTC. It yields the protein CASSLLAGESGANVLTF.